Listed here is a single T cell receptor beta chain. No cognate antigen has been identified for it. Qualities for individual bases were not recorded, and no much larger clone is one base off. The data belong to a study of cytomegalovirus exposure and HLA in healthy donors (dated by TCRdb to 2017 to 2019). At the level of the whole study: An earlier analysis of several hundred of the donors reported about 280 Gb of sequence data and 117 million unique TCR beta sequences obtained from approximately 180 million T cells. An earlier analysis of roughly 580 of the donors used high-throughput TCR beta sequencing to judge whether each TCR beta V gene segment behaved as functional or pseudogenic. Across 398 genotyped donors of the cohort, an average of about 200,000 unique TCR beta nucleotide sequences per donor were sequenced, and approximately 19% of those sequences were non-productive. Rather than using new phenotypic data, the later analysis identified candidate immune exposures from TCR beta sequences and from how often those sequences occurred across donors. Every discovery cohort repertoire had been produced on one sequencing platform. Typing coverage varied by locus: roughly 620-640 donors for A, B, C, DRB1 and DQB1; about 520 for DQA1; over 600 for DPA1; 400 to 480 for DPB1. High-throughput TCR immunosequencing, statistical association of individual TCRs with disease status, and machine learning were combined to predict cytomegalovirus infection status. A later analysis re-examined previously published TCR beta repertoires from around 670 donors and added high-resolution HLA genotyping to investigate patterns of TCR occurrence. The genetic ancestry cluster associated with self-reported Caucasian donors included 81% of the 350 to 500 genotyped donors. Both class I and class II loci were covered by HLA typing, at four-digit resolution. The study aimed to test whether signatures of past pathogen exposure could be identified by cataloging public T cell receptors. Alongside the repertoire data, information on donor age, sex, ethnicity and CMV serostatus was compiled. A later genetic analysis used genome-wide SNP genotypes for about 65% of the roughly 700 donors, treating that subset as a discovery cohort. The study profiled the T cell repertoires of 500 to 800 subjects by immunosequencing and related them to cytomegalovirus serostatus. Roughly 300 gigabases of sequencing data and 75 million to 85 million unique TCR sequences made up an early release that covered several hundred HLA-typed donors. Roughly 5 DR-DQ haplotypes were handled as single units for association and clustering, since linkage in the cohort was strong. Besides the first cohort of 666 subjects, a separate validation cohort made up of about 120 different subjects was used. Points the paper makes about the study in general: This cohort had only TCR beta chains sequenced, and the lack of alpha or paired-chain data limited which features could be detected. In a later genetic analysis, fewer N-insertions in productive TCRs were reported among donors in an Asian-associated ancestry cluster than the roughly 640-donor mean. A later analysis found that HLA-associated TCR beta chains were more clonally expanded and had lower generation probabilities than equally common non-associated chains. A later genetic analysis associated a missense DCLRE1C variant with V-gene and J-gene trimming of TCR beta chains, and an independent cohort replicated the association. In vitro tests confirmed that a few of the cytomegalovirus-associated TCR beta chains recognize cytomegalovirus antigens. Some 16 rarely observed V segments, including chromosome 9 orphons, were excluded from the earlier analysis of some 590 of the donors because counts were too low. An earlier analysis of approximately 500 of the donors showed that most TCR beta V segments appeared in productive rearrangements either about 90% or about 30% of the time, which broadly matched IMGT annotations. CMV serostatus was the only immune exposure information available for the cohort. A further reported finding was that TCR beta sequences accurately predicted the HLA-A and HLA-B alleles for most subjects in the first cohort. Some IMGT-functional V segments, including TRBV6-2 and TRBV6-3, could not be told apart with the 87-base-pair reads, so those segments were excluded. A total of 150 to 200 TCR beta chains were listed by the study as associated with cytomegalovirus. In a later analysis, some 18,000 TCR beta sequences were associated with specific HLA alleles at a false discovery rate of 0.05. Linkage disequilibrium might explain the correlated functional status among segregating V segments, but an unknown experimental factor could not be ruled out. A later analysis found that most CMV-associated TCR beta chains appeared HLA-restricted, with HLA associations seemingly driven largely by CMV exposure. When HLA alleles, especially DR and DQ, strongly co-occurred, TCR associations were difficult to assign to individual alleles. The sequencing pipeline was judged likely to have produced a cluster of highly shared sequence variants as a technical artifact. Most TCR sequences were seen in very few donors, while some public TCRs were found in many individuals. According to a later analysis, parvovirus B19, influenza, CMV and Epstein-Barr virus appeared linked to several top co-occurrence clusters. HLA typing was unavailable for some donors at each locus, so association tests used only the typed subset. Presence/absence analyses assumed roughly uniform sequencing depth across donors, an assumption that may not hold. A later analysis found that TCR association rates varied across HLA loci, with DRB1 alleles showing the most associated TCRs and HLA-C alleles the fewest. Cytomegalovirus status was reported to be diagnosed by the classifier with high specificity and sensitivity in both the original and validation cohorts. The authors suggested that the approach could potentially be extended to other disease states and immunological phenotypes.

The cysteine opens and the phenylalanine closes a CDR3 of 12 amino acids. Only CDR3 DNA is held: 36 bases, read in frame from base 1. In the germline V gene (reference sequence), CDR1 corresponds to LNHDA and CDR2 to SQIVND. V is reduced by 3 bases and J by 6 bases, leaving a spacing of 6 bases between them. Receptors were amplified or captured by the immunoSEQ multiplex PCR assay. For the multiplex PCR, a mixture combining 60 forward primers for TCR Vbeta segments and 13 reverse primers for TCR Jbeta segments was used. The CDR3 region of rearranged TCR beta genes was amplified from genomic DNA by a multiplex PCR assay. Amplified TCR beta libraries were sequenced as 87-base-pair reads on the Illumina HiSeq System. In the original analysis: Across the 640 or so repertoires, a later analysis counted tens of millions of unique TCR beta chains, 8.5 million to 12 million of which were shared by at least two donors. Raw reads were error-corrected and collapsed into unique sequences by a nearest-neighbor algorithm in which closely related sequences were merged to remove PCR and sequencing errors. To assign V, D and J gene segments, CDR3 sequences were aligned to IMGT reference sequences. For a sequence to be retained, a match of at least six nucleotides to both a V gene segment and a J gene segment was required. Rearrangements were classified as productive when the CDR3 lacked stop codons and remained in frame with V and J, and all other rearrangements were classified as non-productive. CDR3 was defined according to IMGT convention as the region running from the second conserved V-encoded cysteine to the conserved J-encoded phenylalanine. The earlier analysis of about 590 of the donors excluded sequences that lacked an unambiguous match to a single V gene segment. An earlier analysis of fewer than 750 of the donors called V segments functional above 56.7% productive rearrangements and segregating when the between-donor standard deviation exceeded 5%. A statistical classification framework was built to diagnose cytomegalovirus status from the catalog of TCR beta chain sequences. In a later analysis, V and J genes were assigned by comparing TCR nucleotide sequences against IMGT/GENE-DB human TR gene sequences. Using the TCRdist pipeline, a later analysis assigned CDR3 sequences along with most-parsimonious VDJ recombination scenarios. In a later analysis, every TCR beta chain was defined by the combination of its CDR3 amino acid sequence and its V-gene family, and reads without a unique V-gene family were dropped. To address suspected cross-contamination and a sequencing artifact, a later analysis removed around 600 highly shared, low-generation-probability nucleotide sequences. In a later analysis, a clonal expansion index for each public chain was calculated from normalized within-repertoire ranks of inferred template counts. In a later analysis, generation probabilities were computed with a VDJ recombination model fitted to out-of-frame rearrangements, and the resulting probabilities were checked against IGoR. Hypergeometric tests were used in a later analysis to score TCR-TCR, TCR-HLA and TCR-CMV co-occurrence, with a repertoire-size bias correction applied to the TCR pairs. False discovery rates were estimated in a later analysis by permuting HLA or CMV assignments 20 times. In a later analysis, co-occurring TCRs were grouped with DBSCAN, and TCRdist sequence similarity was added when clustering was performed within HLA-allele-positive subsets. For co-occurrence clustering, repertoires with fewer than 30,000 or more than 120,000 public chains were excluded, along with 5 or 6 repertoires with anomalous nucleotide sharing. TCRdb provides this immuneACCESS table in a form limited to in-frame rearrangements. Some clones are lacking; in checked studies, under half of them reflect an unresolved V gene, and why the rest are absent is not known. V and J calls and clone size are those listed in that table; D and trimming were worked out from the DNA. The sample table holds around 120,000 clones, of which around 80% were seen once. Together, the top ten hold 8.5% to 10% of the sample.

In total, 500 to 700 healthy bone marrow donors made up the cohort. Cohort members were all nominally healthy when sampled, although unrecorded immune exposures were likely present. The donor tested CMV seropositive and was one of the 289 seropositive cohort members. Each donor provided a peripheral blood sample, and peripheral blood mononuclear cells were used for TCR beta sequencing. Genomic DNA was extracted from the blood cell samples with the Qiagen DNeasy Blood Extraction Kit. The V and J segments used are TRBV19 and TRBJ1-5; the best D guess is TRBD1, with 5 bases matching. Sequenced material: PBMCs. The TCR was taken from a female donor in good health and CMV-seropositive. The DNA is as follows: TGTGCCAGTAGTATTAGGGGTCAGCCCCAGCATTTT. This sequence encodes CASSIRGQPQHF.